A single sample is the source of the 23 T cell receptor beta chains below, sequenced in a study of CD8+CD57+ T cells in acquired aplastic anemia. All sequencing subjects had displayed CD8+CD57+ cell expansion on flow cytometry. The template used for profiling TCR beta VDJ and CDR3 was genomic DNA. Each CDR3 protein is one row after TCRdb ran MiXCR on the reads. The data show about 98,000 distinct CDR3 sequences, 55% to 70% seen once. Sequenced input: sorted CD4+, CD8+, or CD8+CD57+ T cells (not recorded which) from PBMCs. Receptor source: a human donor with aplastic anemia.

J is TRBJ2-7 and V is TRBV20-1; D ambiguous. Trimming pared 3 bases from V and 2 bases from J, leaving 14 bases between. Germline loops: CDR1 DFQATT, CDR2 SNEGSKA (reference sequence). CDR3 length equals 14 residues. The CDR3 sequence is CSASLGVTTYEQYF. Here the CDR3 DNA reads TGCAGTGCTAGTTTGGGTGTCACTACCTACGAGCAGTACTTC.

The V and J genes are TRBV5-1 and TRBJ2-7, with D perhaps matching TRBD2 (6 bases). Looked up from germline, CDR1 is SGHRS and CDR2 is YFSETQ. The V and J ends lost 3 bases and 0 bases respectively, with 10 bases between them. The length of the CDR3 is 14 residues. The CDR3 sequence is CASSSPGLSYEQYF. CDR3 in DNA: TGCGCCAGCAGCTCCCCGGGACTCTCCTACGAGCAGTACTTC.

This clonotype came up once. The chain is built from TRBV20-1 and TRBJ2-1, with TRBD1 matching over 10 bases. Germline V lookup: CDR1 DFQATT, CDR2 SNEGSKA (reference sequence). J gave up 6 bases and V 7 bases, and 6 bases lay outside the gene matches. The CDR3 contains 13 residues. The CDR3 region has the DNA TGCAGTGGGACAGGGGGTGCAGTCAATGAGCAGTTCTTC. Residues: CSGTGGAVNEQFF.

CDR3 in amino acids: CASRGQGGSNSPLHF. Here the CDR3 DNA reads TGTGCCAGTAGGGGACAGGGGGGCTCTAATTCACCCCTCCACTTT. The chain carries TRBV19 and TRBJ1-6; 11 nucleotides agree with TRBD1. Germline V gives CDR1 LNHDA, CDR2 SQIVND (reference sequence). V gave up 6 bases and J gave up 6 bases; unmatched junction bases: 4. This CDR3 spans 15 amino acids.

The chain carries TRBV29-1 and TRBJ2-1; D is uncertain. V was cut by 5 bases and J by 4 bases, with 6 bases left in between. CDR1 and CDR2 (germline): SQVTM, ANQGSEA. There are 11 residues in the CDR3. The CDR3 is CSVSLYNEQFF. The CDR3 DNA follows: TGCAGCGTTTCTCTTTACAATGAGCAGTTCTTC.

This clonotype was seen repeatedly, ten times or more. The chain uses TRBV11-1 and TRBJ2-1; D unresolved. The V and J ends lost 3 bases and 4 bases respectively, with 13 bases between them. Germline V CDR1 and CDR2: SGHAT, FQDESV (reference sequence). The CDR3 sequence is 15 residues long. CDR3 residues: CASSFKNFVYNEQFF. CDR3 in DNA: TGTGCCAGCAGCTTTAAGAACTTTGTTTACAATGAGCAGTTCTTC. The whole variable domain, remainder taken from reference TRBV11-1 and TRBJ2-1, is EAEVAQSPRYKITEKSQAVAFWCDPISGHATLYWYRQILGQGPELLVQFQDESVVDDSQLPKDRFSAERLKGVDSTLKIQPAELGDSAMYLCASSFKNFVYNEQFFGPGTRLTVL.

The rearrangement links TRBV15 to TRBJ1-4, with a weak D call TRBD1 (5 bases). Germline CDR1 reads LNHNV; CDR2 reads YYDKDF (reference sequence). The CDR3 loop spans 14 amino acids. Trimming shortened V by 5 bases and J by 8 bases, and 15 bases separated the two germline ends. The CDR3 here is CATSPAGRKEKLFF. CDR3 coding DNA: TGTGCCACCAGCCCAGCGGGGCGGAAAGAAAAACTGTTTTTT.

This clonotype was observed a single time. The chain joins TRBV10-3 to TRBJ2-3, with 11 bases aligning to TRBD2. Germline trimming cut 4 bases from V and 3 bases from J; bases unmatched to any gene: 3. This CDR3 comprises 15 residues. Germline-derived CDR1 and CDR2 are ENHRY and SYGVKD. This chain's CDR3 is CAISVAGGLTDTQYF. DNA of the CDR3: TGTGCCATCAGTGTAGCGGGGGGGCTTACAGATACGCAGTATTTT.

The chain is built from TRBV7-8 and TRBJ1-5; 9 bases match TRBD1. V lost 5 bases to trimming and J lost 4 bases; unmatched junction nucleotides: 3. Germline-derived CDR1 and CDR2 are SGHVS and FQNEAQ. This CDR3 contains 14 residues. The CDR3 region is CASSAGQGNQPQHF. CDR3 bases: TGTGCCAGCAGCGCAGGACAGGGGAATCAGCCCCAGCATTTT.

The rearrangement links TRBV29-1 to TRBJ2-7; maybe TRBD1 (5 bases). CDR1 is SQVTM and CDR2 is ANQGSEA in the germline V gene. Between the trimmed V and J ends, which lost 5 bases and 1 base, there was a span of 12 bases. The CDR3 sequence is 13 residues long. CDR3 sequence reads: CSVLDTESYEQYF. DNA for the CDR3: TGCAGCGTTTTGGACACCGAGTCCTACGAGCAGTACTTC.

In its sample, this clonotype was seen once. V gene TRBV20-1 combines with J gene TRBJ1-2; D perhaps matches TRBD1 (5 bases). This CDR3 has 14 residues. V lost 2 bases and J 8 bases, leaving 18 bases between the germline ends. CDR1 and CDR2 from the germline V gene are DFQATT and SNEGSKA (reference sequence). For the CDR3, the DNA is TGCAGTGCTAGAACTTCAGGGAACTCGGGCGGCTACACCTTC. Its protein product is CSARTSGNSGGYTF.

The chain combines TRBV5-1 with TRBJ1-2; D is uncertain. CDR3 length: 14 amino acids. Germline V gene lookup returns CDR1 SGHRS and CDR2 YFSETQ. Trimming shortened V by 1 base and J by 4 bases, and 11 bases separated the two germline ends. For the CDR3, the DNA is TGCGCCAGCAGCTTGTACGGGGTAGGCTATGGCTACACCTTC. Its translation: CASSLYGVGYGYTF.

V is TRBV2 and J is TRBJ2-7, with 9 bases fitting TRBD2. After removal of 10 bases from V and 12 bases from J, the junction contained 13 bases not matched to a gene. Germline CDR1 reads SNHLY; CDR2 reads FYNNEI. The CDR3 length is 12 residues. CDR3 bases: TGTGCCACCGAAGAGGGTAGCGGGAGACTGTACTTC. Protein product: CATEEGSGRLYF. Based on the CDR3 plus reference TRBV2 and TRBJ2-7, the full variable domain is EPEVTQTPSHQVTQMGQEVILRCVPISNHLYFYWYRQILGQKVEFLVSFYNNEISEKSEIFDDQFSVERPDGSNFTLKIRSTKLEDSAMYFCATEEGSGRLYFGPGTRLTVT.

This clonotype has just a few counts. This chain connects TRBV20-1 to TRBJ1-6; D unclear. Trimming took off 1 base at V and 5 bases at J, with 9 bases between the two ends. CDR1 and CDR2 (germline): DFQATT, SNEGSKA (reference sequence). CDR3 length equals 14 residues. CDR3 DNA sequence: TGCAGTGCTAGAGGAGGATCCGATAATTCACCCCTCCACTTT. Protein sequence: CSARGGSDNSPLHF.

This chain uses TRBV12-3 or TRBV12-4 with TRBJ2-7; D is unclear. The CDR3 has 13 residues. Trimming took 6 bases from V and 6 from J, leaving 15 bases between them. DNA of the CDR3: TGTGCCAGCAGACAATGGTGGGAAAGCGAGCAGTACTTC. Its protein product is CASRQWWESEQYF.

This clonotype was counted once. The genes are TRBV20-1 and TRBJ2-1; D uncertain. The CDR3 runs 13 residues. V was trimmed by 3 bases and J by 2 bases, leaving 8 bases between them. Germline V gives CDR1 DFQATT, CDR2 SNEGSKA (reference sequence). CDR3 nucleotide sequence: TGCAGTGCTAGCATTTCAGCCTACAATGAGCAGTTCTTC. Its translation is CSASISAYNEQFF.

V gene TRBV10-3 combines with J gene TRBJ2-7; 7 positions agree with TRBD1. CDR1 and CDR2 from the germline V gene are ENHRY and SYGVKD. V shed 2 bases, J shed 3 bases, and the junction held 7 bases outside the gene matches. The CDR3 loop spans 15 amino acids. In nucleotides, the CDR3 is TGTGCCATCAGTGAGGACAGGGTCTTAGTCTACGAGCAGTACTTC. This translates into CAISEDRVLVYEQYF.

CDR3: CSAYGGDADTQYF. DNA for the CDR3: TGCAGTGCTTATGGGGGTGACGCAGATACGCAGTATTTT. The J gene is TRBJ2-3, the V gene TRBV20-1; D possibly uses TRBD1 or TRBD2 (5 bases each). The CDR3 totals 13 residues. Germline values: CDR1 DFQATT, CDR2 SNEGSKA (reference sequence). V was clipped by 5 bases and J by 4 bases, with 13 bases between them.

The chain carries TRBV12-3 or TRBV12-4 and TRBJ2-7, with 8 bases identical to TRBD1. There are 14 residues in the CDR3. J was trimmed by 6 bases and V by 3 bases; bases with no gene match: 7. CDR3 in DNA: TGTGCCAGCAGTTTTAGGGCAGGGGGCGCCGAGCAGTACTTC. Protein: CASSFRAGGAEQYF.

The J gene is TRBJ2-5, the V gene TRBV7-8, with 7 bases identical to TRBD1. CDR1 and CDR2 (germline): SGHVS, FQNEAQ. This CDR3 region has 15 residues. V trimming: 5 bases; J trimming: 2 bases; junction bases outside the gene matches: 8. The CDR3 sequence: CASSQPQDRQETQYF. CDR3 nucleotides: TGTGCCAGCAGCCAACCCCAGGACAGGCAAGAGACCCAGTACTTC.

The rearrangement joins TRBV11-2 to TRBJ1-6; a possible D gene is TRBD1 (5 bases). In germline, CDR1 is SGHAT, CDR2 FQNNGV. V shed 0 bases and J shed 7 bases, with 10 bases lying between them. The CDR3 length is 15 residues. The CDR3 protein is CASSLDPGGNSPLHF. For the CDR3, the DNA is TGTGCCAGCAGCTTAGATCCGGGGGGGAATTCACCCCTCCACTTT.

The CDR3 sequence is CASSESLRASGKGCEQFF. CDR3 DNA sequence: TGCGCCAGCAGTGAGTCTCTTAGGGCTAGCGGGAAGGGTTGTGAGCAGTTCTTC. The chain links TRBV10-2 to TRBJ2-1; 9 bases match TRBD2. The CDR3 is 18 residues long. Germline V gene sequence: CDR1 WSHSY, CDR2 SAAADI. After removal of 0 bases from V and 9 bases from J, the junction contained 15 bases not matched to a gene.

With regard to this clonotype: The junction does not match germline at one end; this may be a read error. The chain combines TRBV7-7 with TRBJ2-5; the D gene could be TRBD1 or TRBD2 (5 bases each). CDR1 is SSHAT and CDR2 is FNYEAQ in the germline V gene (reference sequence). This CDR3 has 15 residues. CDR3 nucleotides: TGTGCTAGCAGCTTAGATCAGGGAAGCGGAGAGACCCAGTACTTC. Protein product: CASSLDQGSGETQYF.